The clone carrying this T cell receptor beta chain was counted a few times. Antigen unknown. Sequencing ends 3 residues short of the CDR3 end; the germline J gene provides the rest. This sample was included in a study of T cell clonality in common variable immunodeficiency. Findings of the study overall: Fewer deletions and N-nucleotide insertions were reportedly seen in common variable immunodeficiency TCR beta sequences.

The repertoire was sequenced with immunoSEQ multiplex PCR; TCRdb's copy has only in-frame clones and lacks some. The specimen gives 25,000 to 30,000 clones without singletons; the ten biggest hold 29%. The CDR3 sequence is 15 residues long. Deletions cut 5 bases from V and 1 base from J, with 13 bases between. From germline, CDR1 is SEHNR and CDR2 FQNEAQ (reference sequence). The V call is TRBV7-9, the J call TRBJ2-3; TRBD2 might be the D (5 bases). Sequences were obtained from peripheral blood mononuclear cells. The sequence was obtained from a human donor with common variable immunodeficiency. The DNA read from the CDR3 is TGTGCCAGCAGCCCAGCCTCCGGGGGCACAGATACG. Translated, it gives CASSPASGGTDT. The full CDR3 sequence reads CASSPASGGTDTQYF.